This T cell receptor beta chain appears in the sequencing data of a study of T cells in localized non-small cell lung cancer. TCRdb keeps only in-frame clones here, not all; method: immunoSEQ multiplex PCR. The table lists over a thousand clones, approximately 22% of them singletons, with over 8.5% in the top ten. The germline V gene has CDR1 KGHSH and CDR2 LQKENI. V was pared by 10 bases and J by 1 base, with 13 bases between. The CDR3 consists of 13 residues. The table lists this clone with a count of one. The sequence was collected from a male donor aged 60 or over with stage III squamous cell lung carcinoma. Sequencing used lung tumor tissue, obtained before any cancer treatment. The chain links TRBV18 to TRBJ1-1; D uncertain. Here the CDR3 DNA reads TGTGCCACCCGAGGAGTAGGGAACACTGAAGCTTTCTTT. Its protein is CATRGVGNTEAFF.